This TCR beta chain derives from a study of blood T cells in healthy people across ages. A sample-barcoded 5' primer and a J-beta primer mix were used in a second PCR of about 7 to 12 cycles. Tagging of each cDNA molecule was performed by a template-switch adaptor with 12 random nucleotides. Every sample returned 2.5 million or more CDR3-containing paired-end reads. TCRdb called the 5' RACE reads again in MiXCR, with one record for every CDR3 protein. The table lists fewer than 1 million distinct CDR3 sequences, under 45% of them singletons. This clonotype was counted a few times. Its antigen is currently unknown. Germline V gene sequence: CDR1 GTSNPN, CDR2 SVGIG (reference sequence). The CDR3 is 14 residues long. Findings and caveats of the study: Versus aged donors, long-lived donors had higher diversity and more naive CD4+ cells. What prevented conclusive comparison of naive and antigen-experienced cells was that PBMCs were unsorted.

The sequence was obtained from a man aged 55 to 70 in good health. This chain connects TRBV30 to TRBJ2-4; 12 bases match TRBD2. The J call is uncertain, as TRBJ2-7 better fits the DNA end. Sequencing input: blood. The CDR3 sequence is CAWNPSGGVYEQYF. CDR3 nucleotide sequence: TGTGCCTGGAACCCTAGCGGGGGGGTATACGAGCAGTACTTC.